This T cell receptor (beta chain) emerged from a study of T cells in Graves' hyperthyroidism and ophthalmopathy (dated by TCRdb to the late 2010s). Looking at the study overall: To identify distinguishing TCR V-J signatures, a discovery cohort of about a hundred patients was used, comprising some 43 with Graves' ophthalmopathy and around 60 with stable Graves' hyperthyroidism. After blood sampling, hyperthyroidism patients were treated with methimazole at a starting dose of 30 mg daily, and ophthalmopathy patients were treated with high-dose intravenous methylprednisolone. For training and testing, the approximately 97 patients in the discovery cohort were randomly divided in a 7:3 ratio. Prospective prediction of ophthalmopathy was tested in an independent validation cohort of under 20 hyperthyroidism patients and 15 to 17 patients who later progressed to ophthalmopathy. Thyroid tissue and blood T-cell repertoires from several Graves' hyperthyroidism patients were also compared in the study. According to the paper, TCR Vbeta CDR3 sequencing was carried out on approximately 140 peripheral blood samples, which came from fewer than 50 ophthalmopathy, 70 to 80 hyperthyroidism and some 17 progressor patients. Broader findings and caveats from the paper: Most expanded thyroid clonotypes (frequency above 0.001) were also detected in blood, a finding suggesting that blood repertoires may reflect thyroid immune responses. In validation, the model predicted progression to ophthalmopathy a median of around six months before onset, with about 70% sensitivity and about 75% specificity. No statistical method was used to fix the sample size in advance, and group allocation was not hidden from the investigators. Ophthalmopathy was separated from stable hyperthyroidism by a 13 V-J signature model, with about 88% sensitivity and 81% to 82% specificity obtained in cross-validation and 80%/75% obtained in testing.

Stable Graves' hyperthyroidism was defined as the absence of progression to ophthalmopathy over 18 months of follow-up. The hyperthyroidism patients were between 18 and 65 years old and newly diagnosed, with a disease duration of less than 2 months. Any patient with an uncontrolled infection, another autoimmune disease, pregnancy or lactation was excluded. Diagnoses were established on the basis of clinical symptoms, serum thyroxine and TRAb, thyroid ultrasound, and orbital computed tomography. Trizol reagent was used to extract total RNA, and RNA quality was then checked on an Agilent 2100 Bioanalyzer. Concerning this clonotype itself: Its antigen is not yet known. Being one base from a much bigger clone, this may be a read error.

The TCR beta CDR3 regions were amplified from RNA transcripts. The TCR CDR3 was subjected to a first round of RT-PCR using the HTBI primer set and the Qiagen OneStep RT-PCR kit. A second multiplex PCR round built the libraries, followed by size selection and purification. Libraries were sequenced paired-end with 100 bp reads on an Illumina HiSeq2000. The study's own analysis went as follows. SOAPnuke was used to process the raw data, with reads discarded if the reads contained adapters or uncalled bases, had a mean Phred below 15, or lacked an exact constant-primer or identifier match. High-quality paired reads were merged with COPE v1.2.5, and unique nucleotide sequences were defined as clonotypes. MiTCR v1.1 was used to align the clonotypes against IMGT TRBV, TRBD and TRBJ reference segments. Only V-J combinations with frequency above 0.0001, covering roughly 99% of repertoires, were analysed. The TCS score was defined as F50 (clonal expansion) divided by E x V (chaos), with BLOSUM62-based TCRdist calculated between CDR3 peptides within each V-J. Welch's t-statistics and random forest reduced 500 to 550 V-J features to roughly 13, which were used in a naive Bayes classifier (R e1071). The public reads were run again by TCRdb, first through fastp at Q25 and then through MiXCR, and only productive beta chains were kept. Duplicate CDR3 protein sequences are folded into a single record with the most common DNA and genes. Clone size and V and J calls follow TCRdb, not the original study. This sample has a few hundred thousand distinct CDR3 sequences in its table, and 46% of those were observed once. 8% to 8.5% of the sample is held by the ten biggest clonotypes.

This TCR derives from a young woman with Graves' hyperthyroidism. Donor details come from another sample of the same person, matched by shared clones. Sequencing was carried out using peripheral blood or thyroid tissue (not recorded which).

The bases are TGTGCCAGCAGCGTACAACGGGGCTCTGCAAACACCATATATTTT. Its protein is CASSVQRGSANTIYF. The chain links TRBV7-9 with TRBJ1-3; TRBD1 is a weak D gene call, 5 bases matching. The germline V gene (reference sequence) yields SEHNR for CDR1 and FQNEAQ for CDR2. The CDR3 spans 15 residues, from the cysteine through the phenylalanine. Only the CDR3 portion is preserved as DNA: 45 bases, with reading frame beginning at the first base.